A selection of T cell receptor beta chains follows, all from one sample in a study of cytomegalovirus exposure and HLA in healthy donors. Method: immunoSEQ multiplex PCR; TCRdb's copy keeps in-frame clones and lacks some. The table records some 77,000 clones, around 79% of them present only once. Sequencing was performed on PBMCs. The receptors come from a woman in her forties in good health and CMV-seropositive. Each CDR3 is given with its conserved first and last residue. Each record gives: J gene, D gene, V gene, clone size, CDR3 DNA, CDR3 protein. The D gene is left open where the match is weak. Only some rows state a clone size, as once, few, many or a class for expanded clones.

TRBJ1-1	-	TRBV30	-	TGTGCCTGGAGTCAGACTGCGAACACTGAAGCTTTCTTT	CAWSQTANTEAFF
TRBJ1-2	-	TRBV14	once	TGTGCCAGCAGCCAAGCGGGCAGGGCTAACTATGGCTACACCTTC	CASSQAGRANYGYTF
TRBJ1-1	TRBD1	TRBV29-1	-	TGCAGCGTACAGGGGGCAAACACTGAAGCTTTCTTT	CSVQGANTEAFF
TRBJ1-5	-	TRBV4-2	-	TGTGCCAGCAGCCAAGATAAGACAGATCAGCCCCAGCATTTT	CASSQDKTDQPQHF
TRBJ1-3	-	TRBV2	-	TGTGCCAGCTCCGGACAGATTGGAAACACCATATATTTT	CASSGQIGNTIYF
TRBJ2-1	TRBD2	TRBV29-1	-	TGCAGCGTTGAGGGGACTAGCGGTATTTACAATGAGCAGTTCTTC	CSVEGTSGIYNEQFF
TRBJ2-5	TRBD1	TRBV6-1	-	TGTGCCAGCAGTGAAGCGATGACAGGGTGGGAGACCCAGTACTTC	CASSEAMTGWETQYF
TRBJ1-4	-	TRBV30	-	TGTGCCTGCGCGGGGGCAACTAATGAAAAACTGTTTTTT	CACAGATNEKLFF
TRBJ2-1	-	TRBV2	-	TGTGCCAGCAGTGAACGAACTATGAGCGTCCATGAGCAGTTCTTC	CASSERTMSVHEQFF
TRBJ2-1	TRBD2	TRBV23-1	-	TGCGCCAGCAGTCAATCGCTCGGCGGGAGTTATGGCAATGAGCAGTTCTTC	CASSQSLGGSYGNEQFF
TRBJ2-6	TRBD2	TRBV2	-	TGTGCCAAAACTAGCGCCGGGGCCAACGTCCTGACTTTC	CAKTSAGANVLTF
TRBJ1-1	TRBD1	TRBV29-1	-	TGCAGCGTTGAAGATCTCCGATTTAGACAGGGTTTGAACACTGAAGCTTTCTTT	CSVEDLRFRQGLNTEAFF
TRBJ1-2	-	TRBV2	-	TGTGCCAGCAGTCTTTTACAGGGAAGGGAGTATGGCTACACCTTC	CASSLLQGREYGYTF
TRBJ2-1	TRBD2	TRBV11-3	-	TGTGCCAGCAGCTTAGGGCTAGCGGGAGTGATCGGAGTTGAGCAGTTCTTC	CASSLGLAGVIGVEQFF
TRBJ2-1	TRBD2	TRBV9	-	TGTGCCAGCAGCGTAGGCAGGACTAGCGGTTACAATGAGCAGTTCTTC	CASSVGRTSGYNEQFF
TRBJ2-7	TRBD1	TRBV15	-	TGTGCCACCAGCATAAACAGGGGCGCCTACGAGCAGTACTTC	CATSINRGAYEQYF
TRBJ2-7	-	TRBV5-1	-	TGCGCCAGCAGAATTCTGGGCGGGTACGAGCAGTACTTC	CASRILGGYEQYF